The 5 T cell receptor beta chains in this list originate from one sample, sequenced in a study of early T cells in non-severe SARS-CoV-2 infection. TCRdb passed the 5' RACE reads through MiXCR, listing each CDR3 protein once. Among 45,000 to 55,000 distinct CDR3 sequences, 5.5% to 6.5% were seen once, and the ten largest hold approximately 3%. The sample in question was whole blood, obtained at baseline. Receptors originate from an adult who was a healthcare worker with PCR-confirmed SARS-CoV-2 infection or an uninfected control (not recorded which).

The chain is built from TRBV12-3 or TRBV12-4 and TRBJ2-2, with D maybe TRBD2 (5 bases). The CDR3 is made up of 15 amino acids. Deletions cut 6 bases from V and 4 bases from J, with 15 bases between. The CDR3 is CASRETRGGTGELFF. In DNA form, the CDR3 reads TGTGCCAGCAGGGAGACTCGGGGTGGCACCGGGGAGCTGTTTTTT.

This clonotype has ten or more counts. The V and J genes are TRBV5-1 and TRBJ2-7, with 7 bases lining up with TRBD1. With 1 base clipped from V and 1 base from J, the junction kept 5 bases outside the gene matches. Germline V CDR1 and CDR2: SGHRS, YFSETQ. This CDR3 is built from 15 residues. The DNA for the CDR3 is TGCGCCAGCAGCTTGCAACAGGGGACGTCCTACGAGCAGTACTTC. Translation: CASSLQQGTSYEQYF.

This clonotype was recorded at least ten times. This CDR3 reads CASSPGGYNEQFF. The CDR3, as DNA: TGTGCCAGCAGTCCCGGGGGGTACAATGAGCAGTTCTTC. This sequence joins TRBV12-3 or TRBV12-4 and TRBJ2-1; 7 bases are shared with TRBD2. V lost 5 bases and J lost 4; bases outside the gene matches: 2. CDR3 size: 13 residues.

In its sample, this clonotype was seen a few times. J is TRBJ2-2 and V is TRBV6-2 or TRBV6-3; D not resolved. This CDR3 has 13 residues. Germline loops: CDR1 MNHEY, CDR2 SVGEGT. The V and J ends lost 2 bases and 7 bases respectively, with 8 bases between them. The CDR3 is CASSYGSFGELFF. The CDR3 DNA follows: TGTGCCAGCAGTTACGGAAGTTTCGGGGAGCTGTTTTTT.

The sample holds many counts of this clonotype. This chain connects TRBV7-2 to TRBJ2-6; maybe TRBD2 (5 bases). The germline gives CDR1 SGHTA, CDR2 FQGNSA. The CDR3 is made up of 19 amino acids. V was clipped by 6 bases and J by 0 bases, with 21 bases between them. CDR3 sequence reads: CASSLRVGGGPSGANVLTF. The CDR3, as DNA: TGTGCCAGCAGTCTTAGAGTAGGCGGAGGACCCTCTGGGGCCAACGTCCTGACTTTC.